These 10 T cell receptor beta chains came from one sample sequenced in a study of technical replicates of blood from a few donors. Clones were read by immunoSEQ multiplex PCR, and TCRdb kept only the in-frame ones, dropping some. Among 75,000 to 90,000 clones listed, about nine tenths were seen once. Sequenced input: T cells isolated from PBMCs. These TCRs come from a human donor in good health.

The gene calls are TRBV13 and TRBJ2-1; 8 positions match TRBD1. V dropped 5 bases and J dropped 0; count of bases not matched to a gene: 9. Germline loops: CDR1 PRHDT, CDR2 FYEKMQ (reference sequence). The CDR3 is made up of 17 amino acids. CDR3 residues: CASSTPDRASSYNEQFF. The CDR3 coding sequence is TGTGCCAGCAGCACCCCGGACAGGGCGAGCTCCTACAATGAGCAGTTCTTC.

CDR3 residues: CAWSAGLGESQPQHF. The CDR3 region has the DNA TGTGCCTGGAGCGCCGGACTAGGGGAGAGTCAGCCCCAGCATTTT. The rearrangement links TRBV30 to TRBJ1-5; a possible D gene is TRBD1 (5 bases). Germline CDR1 and CDR2: GTSNPN and SVGIG (reference sequence). Trimming left V 3 bases short and J 6 bases short, with 18 bases between. The CDR3 has 15 residues.

The J gene is TRBJ2-3, the V gene TRBV29-1; 8 bases match TRBD2. The CDR3 consists of 17 residues. The ends lost 2 bases at V and 2 bases at J; junction bases unmatched: 12. The germline CDR1 and CDR2 sequences are SQVTM and ANQGSEA. The chain's CDR3 is CSVESRGGRGYTDTQYF. In DNA form, the CDR3 reads TGCAGCGTTGAATCCCGGGGGGGCAGGGGTTACACAGATACGCAGTATTTT.

This clone was recorded once. The chain uses TRBV5-4 and TRBJ2-1; 16 bases are a match to TRBD2. V was pared by 4 bases and J by 9 bases, with 10 bases of the junction left unmatched. Looked up from germline, CDR1 is SGHNT and CDR2 is YYREEE (reference sequence). The CDR3 length is 17 residues. The CDR3: CASSAGTSGRATFEQFF. CDR3 nucleotides: TGTGCCAGCAGCGCAGGGACTAGCGGGAGGGCCACTTTTGAGCAGTTCTTC. The whole variable domain, filled in from reference TRBV5-4 and TRBJ2-1, reads ETGVTQSPTHLIKTRGQQVTLRCSSQSGHNTVSWYQQALGQGPQFIFQYYREEENGRGNFPPRFSGLQFPNYSSELNVNALELDDSALYLCASSAGTSGRATFEQFFGPGTRLTVL.

The chain combines TRBV5-1 with TRBJ2-3, with D hard to call. Trimming took 4 bases from V and 2 from J, leaving 14 bases between them. This CDR3 is built from 15 residues. Germline V gene data show CDR1 as SGHRS and CDR2 as YFSETQ. CDR3 in DNA: TGCGCCAGCAGCATGGACCAGATTGCCACAGATACGCAGTATTTT. This encodes CASSMDQIATDTQYF.

As DNA, the CDR3 is TGTGCCAGCTCACCGCCCCGGGCCTACGAGCAGTACTTC. Protein sequence: CASSPPRAYEQYF. This sequence joins TRBV18 and TRBJ2-7; D is uncertain. This CDR3 has 13 residues. V was shortened by 3 bases and J by 2 bases, with 8 bases between the two germline ends. CDR1 is KGHSH, CDR2 LQKENI, per germline. Based on the CDR3 plus reference TRBV18 and TRBJ2-7, the full variable domain is NAGVMQNPRHLVRRRGQEARLRCSPMKGHSHVYWYRQLPEEGLKFMVYLQKENIIDESGMPKERFSAEFPKEGPSILRIQQVVRGDSAAYFCASSPPRAYEQYFGPGTRLTVT.

The chain recombines TRBV27 with TRBJ1-5; D may be TRBD1 (5 bases). V was cut by 5 bases and J by 1 base, with 12 bases left in between. The germline V gene encodes CDR1 MNHEY and CDR2 SMNVEV (reference sequence). There are 15 residues in the CDR3. The CDR3 region is CASSPGTVSNQPQHF. For the CDR3, the DNA is TGTGCCAGCAGTCCAGGGACTGTGAGCAATCAGCCCCAGCATTTT.

This rearrangement joins TRBV6-1 to TRBJ2-4; the match to TRBD2 covers 9 bases. J lost 5 bases, V lost 6 bases, and 8 bases had no gene match. This CDR3 comprises 15 residues. Germline V gene sequence: CDR1 MNHNS, CDR2 SASEGT. This CDR3 is CASSPEVAGENIQYF. DNA for the CDR3: TGTGCCAGCAGCCCTGAGGTAGCGGGGGAAAACATTCAGTACTTC.

The rearrangement joins TRBV7-9 to TRBJ1-5, with a tentative D call TRBD1 (6 bases). The CDR3 extends over 17 amino acids. V gave up 5 bases and J gave up 0 bases, with 17 bases separating them. Germline V gives CDR1 SEHNR, CDR2 FQNEAQ (reference sequence). CDR3 region: CASSPGTLTHSNQPQHF. CDR3 in DNA: TGTGCCAGCAGCCCTGGGACACTGACTCATAGCAATCAGCCCCAGCATTTT.

The V call is TRBV5-1, the J call TRBJ1-4, with TRBD1 as a possible D gene (5 bases). CDR3 length equals 15 residues. V lost 0 bases, J lost 7 bases, and 13 bases lay in between. CDR1 is SGHRS, CDR2 YFSETQ, per germline. CDR3 amino acids: CASSLVPGYGEKLFF. CDR3 nucleotide sequence: TGCGCCAGCAGCTTGGTTCCAGGGTATGGTGAAAAACTGTTTTTT.